This is a list of T cell receptor beta chains from one sample in a study of STAT5B mutations in CD4+ large granular lymphocyte leukemia. Method: immunoSEQ multiplex PCR; TCRdb's copy keeps in-frame clones and lacks some. The sample carries tens of thousands of clones, roughly 87% recorded once. The sample comprised CD4+ T cells from blood buffy coats. All receptors derive from a human donor in good health. The CDR3 runs from the conserved cysteine through the conserved F or W. A D gene is named only where the DNA matches it firmly. Not all rows give a size; the values are once, few, many and, for expanded clones, a class.

v_gene	d_gene	abundance	j_gene	CDR3nt	CDR3aa
TRBV6-5	TRBD2	once	TRBJ2-1	TGTGCCAGCACCCGGGGGGACGGCGGGAATGAGCAGTTCTTC	CASTRGDGGNEQFF
TRBV7-2	-	-	TRBJ1-1	TGTGCCAGCAGCTTAGGGGGGCTGAACACTGAAGCTTTCTTT	CASSLGGLNTEAFF
TRBV7-9	-	few	TRBJ2-5	TGTGCCAGCAGCCACGGAGAGACCCAGTACTTC	CASSHGETQYF
TRBV18	-	-	TRBJ1-5	TGTGCCAGCTCACCGGGGGAGGGGGATCGGGATCAGCCCCAGCATTTT	CASSPGEGDRDQPQHF
TRBV5-4	-	-	TRBJ2-7	TGTGCCAGCAGCGATCCGAATTCCTACGAGCAGTACTTC	CASSDPNSYEQYF
TRBV2	TRBD1	-	TRBJ2-5	TGTGCCAGCAGTTCAACCGACAGGGCCCGGACCCAGTACTTC	CASSSTDRARTQYF
TRBV7-9	-	-	TRBJ1-4	TGTGCCAGCAGCTTAGGACAGCTAAGTGCAACTAATGAAAAACTGTTTTTT	CASSLGQLSATNEKLFF
TRBV27	-	few	TRBJ2-7	TGTGCCAGCAGTTTATCGTGGGACACGAGCTCCTACGAGCAGTACTTC	CASSLSWDTSSYEQYF
TRBV18	-	-	TRBJ2-7	TGTGCCAGCTCACCTTCCGGGGGGCTCCACTCCTACGAGCAGTACTTC	CASSPSGGLHSYEQYF
TRBV18	-	once	TRBJ2-5	TGTGCCAGCTCACCAGGACAGCAAGAGACCCAGTACTTC	CASSPGQQETQYF
TRBV4-3	-	-	TRBJ2-3	TGCGCCAGCAGCCAAGCTCTTGGTCGCGGGGCTAGCACAGATACGCAGTATTTT	CASSQALGRGASTDTQYF
TRBV19	-	-	TRBJ2-5	TGTGCCAGTAGTATAGCGCCGGGACCACAAGAGACCCAGTACTTC	CASSIAPGPQETQYF
TRBV19	TRBD1	-	TRBJ2-3	TGTGCCAGTAGCAAGACAGGGGGCACAGATACGCAGTATTTT	CASSKTGGTDTQYF
TRBV29-1	-	-	TRBJ2-7	TGCAGCGTTCGGAGGGTCGGAGACGAGCAGTACTTC	CSVRRVGDEQYF
TRBV5-1	-	-	TRBJ2-6	TGCGCCAGCAGCGTGGAGGGGCCAGGCACTTTTTCTGGGGCCAACGTCCTGACTTTC	CASSVEGPGTFSGANVLTF
TRBV19	-	-	TRBJ1-2	TGTGCCAGTAGTATAGAAGGGGCGCTCGGCTACACCTTC	CASSIEGALGYTF
TRBV19	TRBD1	-	TRBJ1-5	TGTGCCAGTAGATCGATGGGACAGGGTACGAATCAGCCCCAGCATTTT	CASRSMGQGTNQPQHF
TRBV7-9	TRBD1	-	TRBJ2-5	TGTGCCAGCAGCCGACAGGGGCAGGGGGAAGGGACCCAGTACTTC	CASSRQGQGEGTQYF
TRBV15	TRBD1	once	TRBJ1-2	TGTGCCACCAGCAGAGATCGGACAGGCTATGGCTACACCTTC	CATSRDRTGYGYTF
TRBV21-1	-	-	TRBJ1-1	TGTGCCAGCAGCAAAAAGGGCGACAGGGTTACTGAAGCTTTCTTT	CASSKKGDRVTEAFF
TRBV29-1	TRBD2	-	TRBJ2-2	TGCAGCGTTACCGGGACTAGCGGGAAGGTCGGGGAGCTGTTTTTT	CSVTGTSGKVGELFF
TRBV28	TRBD1	-	TRBJ1-2	TGTGCCAGCAGGACACCCAGGGACAGGGCTGGCTACACCTTC	CASRTPRDRAGYTF
TRBV6-1	TRBD1	-	TRBJ2-7	TGTGCCAGCAGCGACAGGGTCTACGAGCAGTACTTC	CASSDRVYEQYF
TRBV20-1	-	-	TRBJ2-5	TGCAGTGCTAGCTGGGAGACCCAGTACTTC	CSASWETQYF
TRBV6-1	-	-	TRBJ2-7	TGTGCCAGCACCACAGGGGCGCGGCGGGACTTTGAGCAGTACTTC	CASTTGARRDFEQYF
TRBV18	-	-	TRBJ2-5	TGTGCCAGCTCAACGGGGATTACAGGTGCCGAGACCCAGTACTTC	CASSTGITGAETQYF
TRBV2	-	-	TRBJ1-3	TGTGCCAGCAAAAGAGCAGGCTCTGGAAACACCATATATTTT	CASKRAGSGNTIYF
TRBV28	-	-	TRBJ2-2	TGTGCCAGCATGCGTCAGGGGCCCGGGGAGCTGTTTTTT	CASMRQGPGELFF
TRBV10-3	TRBD2	-	TRBJ2-3	TGTGCCATAGGGACTAGCGGCACAGATACGCAGTATTTT	CAIGTSGTDTQYF
TRBV28	-	-	TRBJ2-3	TGTGCCAGCAGCAGGACGACCGATACGCAGTATTTT	CASSRTTDTQYF
TRBV29-1	-	-	TRBJ2-5	TGCAGCGTTGCCAGGGGAGGGGAGACCCAGTACTTC	CSVARGGETQYF
TRBV10-2	TRBD1	-	TRBJ2-7	TGCGCCAGCAGCCTCCGGGACAGGTCCTACGAGCAGTACTTC	CASSLRDRSYEQYF
TRBV28	-	-	TRBJ2-7	TGTGCCAGCAGTTTAAGACATTCCTACGAGCAGTACTTC	CASSLRHSYEQYF
TRBV5-6	TRBD2	-	TRBJ2-5	TGTGCCAGCAGCTCAGATCGGACTAGCTGGGAGACCCAGTACTTC	CASSSDRTSWETQYF
TRBV28	TRBD2	-	TRBJ2-7	TGTGCCAGCAGTCGGAACTCGGGGGGATCCTACGAGCAGTACTTC	CASSRNSGGSYEQYF
TRBV7-2	TRBD1	-	TRBJ2-5	TGTGCCAGCAGCCTAACTAGGACAGGGTGGGAGACCCAGTACTTC	CASSLTRTGWETQYF
TRBV12-1	-	-	TRBJ2-7	TGTGCCAGCAGCTTTCCCGGACTAGCGGGAAGCTACGAGCAGTACTTC	CASSFPGLAGSYEQYF
TRBV10-2	-	few	TRBJ2-7	TGCGCCAGCAGTGAGGACCCTACTTACGAGCAGTACTTC	CASSEDPTYEQYF
TRBV7-8	-	-	TRBJ2-3	TGTGCCAGCAGCTTATTGGGTGGGACCACAGATACGCAGTATTTT	CASSLLGGTTDTQYF
TRBV28	TRBD2	-	TRBJ2-4	TGTGCCAGCAGTTTGGGAGGGGCCGCCAAAAACATTCAGTACTTC	CASSLGGAAKNIQYF
TRBV25-1	-	few	TRBJ1-4	TGTGCCAGCAGTACACCAGGGATCTTTGACGAAAAACTGTTTTTT	CASSTPGIFDEKLFF
TRBV6-1	TRBD2	-	TRBJ2-3	TGTGCCAGCAGTGAAGCGACTAGCGGGACTACAGATACGCAGTATTTT	CASSEATSGTTDTQYF
TRBV15	-	-	TRBJ1-4	TGTGCCACCAGCGGGCCCCGAAGGGGAAATGAAAAACTGTTTTTT	CATSGPRRGNEKLFF
TRBV7-8	TRBD1	-	TRBJ1-3	TGTGCCAGCAGCTCAGCCGGACAGGGGGTCTCGGGAAACACCATATATTTT	CASSSAGQGVSGNTIYF
TRBV15	-	-	TRBJ2-3	TGTGCCACCAGCGTTGGAAAAAATACGCAGTATTTT	CATSVGKNTQYF
TRBV7-2	-	-	TRBJ2-7	TGTGCCAGCAGCCCTAGAGGCGTAGGGAGCTACGAGCAGTACTTC	CASSPRGVGSYEQYF
TRBV28	-	few	TRBJ1-2	TGTGCCAGCAGGCAGAGTAGTTATGGCTACACCTTC	CASRQSSYGYTF
TRBV27	-	once	TRBJ1-5	TGTGCCAGCAGTTCGCACCCCATTAATCAGCCCCAGCATTTT	CASSSHPINQPQHF
TRBV4-3	TRBD2	-	TRBJ2-3	TGCGCCAGCAGCCAAGATCCTAGCGGGAGCAACGTAAATACGCAGTATTTT	CASSQDPSGSNVNTQYF
TRBV6-5	-	-	TRBJ2-7	TGTGCCAGCAGTTACTCGAGGGTCAGGGGAACCTACGAGCAGTACTTC	CASSYSRVRGTYEQYF
TRBV9	-	-	TRBJ1-5	TGTGCCAGCAGCGTAGGAGGGGCGGTAAATCAGCCCCAGCATTTT	CASSVGGAVNQPQHF